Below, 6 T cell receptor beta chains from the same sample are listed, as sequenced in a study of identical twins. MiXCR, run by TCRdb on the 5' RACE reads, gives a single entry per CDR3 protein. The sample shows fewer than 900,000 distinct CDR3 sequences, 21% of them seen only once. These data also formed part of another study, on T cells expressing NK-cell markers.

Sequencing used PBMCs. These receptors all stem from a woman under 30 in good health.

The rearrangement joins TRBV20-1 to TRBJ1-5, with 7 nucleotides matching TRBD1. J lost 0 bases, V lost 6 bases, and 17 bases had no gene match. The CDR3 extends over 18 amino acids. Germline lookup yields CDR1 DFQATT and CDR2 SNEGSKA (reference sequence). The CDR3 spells CSAALLGQGGSSNQPQHF. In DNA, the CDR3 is TGCAGTGCCGCCCTTTTGGGCCAGGGGGGGTCTAGCAATCAGCCCCAGCATTTT.

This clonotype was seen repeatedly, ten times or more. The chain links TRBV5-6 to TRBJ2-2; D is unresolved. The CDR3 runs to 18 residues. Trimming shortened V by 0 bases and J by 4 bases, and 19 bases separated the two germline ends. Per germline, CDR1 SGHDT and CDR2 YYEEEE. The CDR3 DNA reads TGTGCCAGCAGCTTGGTGTATCGGCAGCTGACGGGCACCGGGGAGCTGTTTTTT. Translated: CASSLVYRQLTGTGELFF.

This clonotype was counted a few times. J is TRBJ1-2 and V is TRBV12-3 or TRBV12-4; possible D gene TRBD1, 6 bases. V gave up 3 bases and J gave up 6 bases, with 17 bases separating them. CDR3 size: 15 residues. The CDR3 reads CASSLWDTQADGYTF. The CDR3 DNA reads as TGTGCCAGCAGTTTGTGGGACACACAGGCGGATGGCTACACCTTC.

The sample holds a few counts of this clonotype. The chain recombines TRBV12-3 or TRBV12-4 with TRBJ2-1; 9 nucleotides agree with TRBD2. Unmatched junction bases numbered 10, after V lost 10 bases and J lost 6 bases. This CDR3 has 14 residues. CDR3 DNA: TGTGCCACCGGGGACGGGACTAGCCCCAATGAGCAGTTCTTC. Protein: CATGDGTSPNEQFF.

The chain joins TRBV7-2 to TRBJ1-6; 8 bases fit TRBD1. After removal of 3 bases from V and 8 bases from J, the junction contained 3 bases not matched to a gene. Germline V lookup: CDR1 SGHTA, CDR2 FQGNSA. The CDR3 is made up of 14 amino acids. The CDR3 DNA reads TGTGCCAGCAGCTTGGACAGGGTGGATTCACCCCTCCACTTT. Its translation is CASSLDRVDSPLHF.

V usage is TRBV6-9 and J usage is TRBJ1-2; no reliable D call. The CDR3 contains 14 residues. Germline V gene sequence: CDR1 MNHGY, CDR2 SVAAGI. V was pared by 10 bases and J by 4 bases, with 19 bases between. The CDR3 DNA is TGTGCCACCTTCCGAGTTAGGCCCAGCTATGGCTACACCTTC. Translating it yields CATFRVRPSYGYTF.